Listed below are T cell receptor beta chains from one sample, sequenced in a study of Ad26.COV2.S vaccination and SARS-CoV-2 variants. Profiling relied on immunoSEQ multiplex PCR, and the TCRdb table lists in-frame clones only, not all of them. The sample holds a few hundred thousand clones, roughly 84% seen once. The specimen comprised peripheral blood, sampled in a trial of Ad26.COV2.S vaccine versus placebo. Receptor source: a person aged 18 to 59 who received the Ad26.COV2.S COVID-19 vaccine or a placebo. CDR3s include the opening cysteine and the closing phenylalanine or tryptophan. D genes are given only for firm matches. Only some rows state a clone size, as once, few, many or a class for expanded clones.

TRBV3-1/TRBV3-2,.,TRBJ2-7,TRBD1,CASSQLPGQGTYEQYF,TGTGCCAGCAGCCAATTACCGGGACAGGGAACCTACGAGCAGTACTTC
TRBV19,few,TRBJ1-3,.,CASKGASGNTIYF,TGTGCCAGTAAAGGGGCAAGTGGAAACACCATATATTTT
TRBV14,.,TRBJ1-2,.,CASSPRAGGYTF,TGTGCCAGCAGCCCAAGGGCGGGTGGCTACACCTTC
TRBV13,.,TRBJ2-3,TRBD1,CASSLAVKSDRGTDTQYF,TGTGCCAGCAGCTTAGCCGTTAAATCGGACAGGGGCACAGATACGCAGTATTTT
TRBV10-2,.,TRBJ2-7,TRBD2,CASSESRLAGGTSSYEQYF,TGCGCCAGCAGTGAGTCCCGACTAGCGGGGGGTACTAGCTCCTACGAGCAGTACTTC
TRBV30,few,TRBJ1-2,.,CAWSVPGTAGGYTF,TGTGCCTGGAGTGTACCTGGGACCGCCGGGGGCTACACCTTC
TRBV12-5,.,TRBJ1-1,TRBD1,CASGLGQGDTEAFF,TGTGCTAGTGGTTTGGGACAGGGGGACACTGAAGCTTTCTTT
TRBV5-1,.,TRBJ2-7,.,CASTESRASYEQYF,TGCGCCAGCACCGAAAGCAGGGCGTCCTACGAGCAGTACTTC
TRBV30,.,TRBJ1-3,.,CAWRGGPGNTIYF,TGTGCCTGGAGGGGGGGCCCTGGAAACACCATATATTTT
TRBV5-5,.,TRBJ1-5,.,CASSHDSNQPQHF,TGTGCCAGCAGTCATGACAGCAATCAGCCCCAGCATTTT
TRBV6-2/TRBV6-3,.,TRBJ2-1,.,CATSVYNEQFF,TGTGCTACCAGCGTATACAATGAGCAGTTCTTC
TRBV4-1,.,TRBJ2-7,.,CASSQVEGSAYEQYF,TGCGCCAGCAGCCAAGTCGAGGGGAGCGCCTACGAGCAGTACTTC
TRBV28,.,TRBJ2-3,TRBD2,CASTAAGGISTDTQYF,TGTGCCAGCACGGCCGCGGGAGGGATTAGCACAGATACGCAGTATTTT
TRBV9,.,TRBJ1-4,TRBD1,CASSEQGASWEKLFF,TGTGCCAGCAGCGAGCAGGGGGCGTCCTGGGAAAAACTGTTTTTT
TRBV3-1/TRBV3-2,few,TRBJ1-3,TRBD1,CASRPGQGIGNTIYF,TGTGCCAGCAGACCCGGACAGGGGATAGGAAACACCATATATTTT
TRBV5-6,.,TRBJ2-3,.,CASSYPGQGTDTQYF,TGTGCCAGCAGCTATCCGGGACAAGGCACAGATACGCAGTATTTT
TRBV7-2,.,TRBJ2-2,.,CASSPPGVTTGELFF,TGTGCCAGCAGCCCACCGGGGGTGACCACCGGGGAGCTGTTTTTT
TRBV19,.,TRBJ1-5,.,CASGDRYSNQPQHF,TGTGCCAGTGGAGACCGATATAGCAATCAGCCCCAGCATTTT
TRBV30,.,TRBJ1-3,TRBD1,CAWSPGDRSGNTIYF,TGTGCCTGGAGCCCGGGGGACAGATCAGGAAACACCATATATTTT
TRBV2,.,TRBJ1-6,.,CASSSSYNSPLHF,TGTGCCAGCTCAAGCTCCTATAATTCACCCCTCCACTTT
TRBV27,once,TRBJ1-1,.,CASSSGPIMNTEAFF,TGTGCCAGCAGTTCGGGACCGATAATGAACACTGAAGCTTTCTTT
TRBV11-2,once,TRBJ1-2,.,CASLNWGGPKTF,TGTGCCAGCCTGAACTGGGGGGGGCCTAAAACCTTC
TRBV7-2,.,TRBJ2-3,.,CASREGGRDTQYF,TGTGCCAGCAGGGAAGGGGGGCGAGATACGCAGTATTTT
TRBV5-6,.,TRBJ1-5,.,CASSSGLADSNQPQHF,TGTGCCAGCAGCTCGGGCCTGGCAGATAGCAATCAGCCCCAGCATTTT
TRBV28,.,TRBJ2-7,.,CARGRGAGEQYF,TGTGCCCGCGGACGGGGGGCGGGGGAGCAGTACTTC
TRBV24-1,.,TRBJ2-5,.,CATSGPGGTQYF,TGTGCCACCAGTGGGCCTGGGGGGACCCAGTACTTC
TRBV6-5,.,TRBJ2-5,.,CASSYMGGQGETQYF,TGTGCCAGCAGTTACATGGGGGGGCAGGGAGAGACCCAGTACTTC
TRBV7-2,once,TRBJ2-7,.,CASSSTQGSSYEQYF,TGTGCCAGCAGCTCGACTCAGGGGAGCTCCTACGAGCAGTACTTC
TRBV7-9,few,TRBJ2-7,.,CASSPSYEQYF,TGTGCCAGCAGCCCCTCCTACGAGCAGTACTTC
TRBV9,.,TRBJ1-4,TRBD1,CASSPREGQGEKLFF,TGTGCCAGCAGCCCTAGGGAGGGACAGGGGGAAAAACTGTTTTTT
TRBV3-1/TRBV3-2,.,TRBJ2-4,.,CASSQDTGTLAKNIQYF,TGTGCCAGCAGCCAAGATACGGGGACCCTAGCCAAAAACATTCAGTACTTC
TRBV11-2,.,TRBJ1-6,.,CASSLFEGRIDDNSPLHF,TGTGCCAGCAGCTTATTTGAGGGAAGAATTGATGATAATTCACCCCTCCACTTT
TRBV4-3,.,TRBJ1-2,.,CASSQDRPDYGYTF,TGCGCCAGCAGCCAAGATAGGCCAGACTATGGCTACACCTTC
TRBV11-2,.,TRBJ2-4,TRBD1,CASSLSAGGSKNIQYF,TGTGCCAGCAGCTTATCGGCAGGGGGCTCCAAAAACATTCAGTACTTC
TRBV19,.,TRBJ2-1,TRBD1,CASSFRLGQGFDEQFF,TGTGCCAGTAGTTTCAGGCTAGGACAGGGGTTCGATGAGCAGTTCTTC
TRBV4-3,.,TRBJ1-5,.,CASSQDGNQPQHF,TGCGCCAGCAGCCAAGATGGTAATCAGCCCCAGCATTTT
TRBV7-2,many,TRBJ1-5,.,CASTTAGGAYQPQHF,TGTGCCAGCACCACCGCCGGGGGCGCGTATCAGCCCCAGCATTTT
TRBV5-6,.,TRBJ2-3,.,CASSSRITDTQYF,TGTGCCAGCAGCTCCAGGATCACCGATACGCAGTATTTT
TRBV6-2/TRBV6-3,.,TRBJ1-6,TRBD1,CASSYSTGSYSPLHF,TGTGCCAGCAGTTACTCGACAGGGAGTTATTCACCCCTCCACTTT
TRBV6-5,.,TRBJ1-2,.,CASSPFTGIYGYTF,TGTGCCAGCAGCCCCTTTACAGGGATCTATGGCTACACCTTC
TRBV27,.,TRBJ2-2,TRBD2,CASRGLANTGELFF,TGTGCCAGCAGGGGACTAGCCAACACCGGGGAGCTGTTTTTT
TRBV6-5,once,TRBJ1-1,.,CASSYDWNMNTEAFF,TGTGCCAGCAGTTACGATTGGAACATGAACACTGAAGCTTTCTTT
TRBV6-5,.,TRBJ2-7,.,CASSPAWPVVEQYF,TGTGCCAGCAGCCCCGCCTGGCCCGTGGTCGAGCAGTACTTC
TRBV30,once,TRBJ2-7,.,CAWSVAGPYEQYF,TGTGCCTGGAGTGTGGCAGGGCCCTACGAGCAGTACTTC
TRBV18,.,TRBJ2-5,TRBD2,CASSPPTSSGGDQETQYF,TGTGCCAGCTCACCCCCCACATCTAGCGGGGGCGACCAAGAGACCCAGTACTTC
TRBV7-7,.,TRBJ2-3,TRBD2,CASSLSGGRTDTQYF,TGTGCTAGCAGCCTTAGCGGGGGGAGGACAGATACGCAGTATTTT
TRBV10-1,.,TRBJ2-1,.,CASSPSGETNEQFF,TGCGCCAGCAGTCCCTCAGGGGAAACCAATGAGCAGTTCTTC
TRBV2,.,TRBJ1-1,.,CASSQQLTAFF,TGTGCCAGCAGTCAACAGTTGACAGCTTTCTTT
TRBV6-5,.,TRBJ1-1,.,CASSWGEGYTEAFF,TGTGCCAGCTCTTGGGGGGAAGGGTACACTGAAGCTTTCTTT